These 7 T cell receptor beta chains share one sample of origin, sequenced in a study of blood T cell repertoires in COVID-19. Repertoires were generated with immunoSEQ multiplex PCR, while TCRdb's copy carries only in-frame clones and drops some. The top ten hold approximately 4.8% of the sample, which has some 200,000 clones, 80% to 90% seen once. Sequenced material: PBMCs or T cells enriched from blood (not recorded which). All receptors derive from a woman aged 45 to 65 who had been exposed to COVID-19.

This clone was counted between two and nine times. The chain carries TRBV5-1 and TRBJ1-6; TRBD1 is a possible D gene (5 bases). This CDR3 is built from 16 residues. Germline-derived CDR1 and CDR2 are SGHRS and YFSETQ. V lost 4 bases and J lost 7, with 18 bases in between. In nucleotides, the CDR3 is TGCGCCAGCAGCCGGGGGTCAGGTGCTTCGAATTCACCCCTCCACTTT. Protein sequence: CASSRGSGASNSPLHF. The full variable domain, completed using reference TRBV5-1 and TRBJ1-6, is KAGVTQTPRYLIKTRGQQVTLSCSPISGHRSVSWYQQTPGQGLQFLFEYFSETQRNKGNFPGRFSGRQFSNSRSEMNVSTLELGDSALYLCASSRGSGASNSPLHFGNGTRLTVT.

For the CDR3, the DNA is TGTGCCAGCAGTACGGTACAGGGGCCGAAAAGGGAGCTGTTTTTT. Translating it yields CASSTVQGPKRELFF. The V and J genes are TRBV6-2 or TRBV6-3 and TRBJ2-2; the match to TRBD1 covers 7 bases. V lost 5 bases to trimming and J lost 9 bases; unmatched junction nucleotides: 12. Germline V gene data show CDR1 as MNHEY and CDR2 as SVGEGT. The CDR3 is made up of 15 amino acids.

This sequence joins TRBV5-1 and TRBJ2-1, with D possibly matching TRBD1 (6 bases). This CDR3 is 13 amino acids long. The germline CDR1 and CDR2 sequences are SGHRS and YFSETQ. V shed 3 bases and J shed 5 bases, with 9 bases lying between them. In nucleotides, the CDR3 is TGCGCCAGCAGCTGGAGGACAGACAATGAGCAGTTCTTC. Its protein is CASSWRTDNEQFF.

The table lists this clone with a count of one. V gene TRBV9 combines with J gene TRBJ1-1; 7 bases are a match to TRBD1. The CDR3 length is 13 residues. V trimming: 3 bases; J trimming: 5 bases; junction bases outside the gene matches: 4. From germline, CDR1 is SGDLS and CDR2 YYNGEE. As DNA, the CDR3 is TGTGCCAGCAGCGACAGGGGTTTGACTGAAGCTTTCTTT. As protein: CASSDRGLTEAFF. The variable domain in full, with the rest retrieved from reference TRBV9 and TRBJ1-1, is DSGVTQTPKHLITATGQRVTLRCSPRSGDLSVYWYQQSLDQGLQFLIQYYNGEERAKGNILERFSAQQFPDLHSELNLSSLELGDSALYFCASSDRGLTEAFFGQGTRLTVV.

The chain links TRBV27 to TRBJ1-6; D unresolved. The CDR3 contains 15 residues. Germline V gene lookup returns CDR1 MNHEY and CDR2 SMNVEV (reference sequence). The ends were cut back, 6 bases at V and 9 bases at J, with 18 bases in the middle. In DNA, the CDR3 is TGTGCCAGCAGGCCCGGGGTCCTCAAGAGTTCACCCCTCCACTTT. Translating gives CASRPGVLKSSPLHF.

The CDR3 reads CASSLVSPSGIFKSSYEQYF. The CDR3 DNA reads as TGTGCCAGCAGTTTAGTATCCCCTAGCGGGATATTTAAAAGCTCCTACGAGCAGTACTTC. The V gene is TRBV28, the J gene TRBJ2-7; 9 positions match TRBD2. The CDR3 has 20 amino acids. Germline V gene lookup returns CDR1 MDHEN and CDR2 SYDVKM. V was pared by 2 bases and J by 0 bases, with 17 bases of the junction left unmatched.

This clone has just one count. This chain connects TRBV11-2 to TRBJ2-3, with TRBD2 matching 13 bases. CDR3 length: 18 residues. Germline loops: CDR1 SGHAT, CDR2 FQNNGV. The ends lost 0 bases at V and 6 bases at J; junction bases unmatched: 9. In DNA, the CDR3 is TGTGCCAGCAGCTTAGACCCCATAGGACTAGCGGGGGAGGATACGCAGTATTTT. Its translation is CASSLDPIGLAGEDTQYF.